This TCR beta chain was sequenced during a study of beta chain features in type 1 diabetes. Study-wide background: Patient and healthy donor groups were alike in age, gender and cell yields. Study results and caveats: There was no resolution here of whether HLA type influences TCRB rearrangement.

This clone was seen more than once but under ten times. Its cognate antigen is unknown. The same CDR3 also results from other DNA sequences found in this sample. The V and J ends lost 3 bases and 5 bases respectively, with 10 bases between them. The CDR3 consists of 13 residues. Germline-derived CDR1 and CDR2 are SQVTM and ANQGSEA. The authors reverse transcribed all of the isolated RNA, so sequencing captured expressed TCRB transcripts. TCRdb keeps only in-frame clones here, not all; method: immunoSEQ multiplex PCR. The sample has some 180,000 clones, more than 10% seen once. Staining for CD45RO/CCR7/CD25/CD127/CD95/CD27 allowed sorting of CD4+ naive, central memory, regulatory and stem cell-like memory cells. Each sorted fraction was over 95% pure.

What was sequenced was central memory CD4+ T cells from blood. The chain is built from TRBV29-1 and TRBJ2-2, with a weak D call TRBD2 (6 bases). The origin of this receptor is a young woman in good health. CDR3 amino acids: CSVEGGGTGELFF. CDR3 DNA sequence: TGCAGCGTTGAGGGGGGTGGGACCGGGGAGCTGTTTTTT.